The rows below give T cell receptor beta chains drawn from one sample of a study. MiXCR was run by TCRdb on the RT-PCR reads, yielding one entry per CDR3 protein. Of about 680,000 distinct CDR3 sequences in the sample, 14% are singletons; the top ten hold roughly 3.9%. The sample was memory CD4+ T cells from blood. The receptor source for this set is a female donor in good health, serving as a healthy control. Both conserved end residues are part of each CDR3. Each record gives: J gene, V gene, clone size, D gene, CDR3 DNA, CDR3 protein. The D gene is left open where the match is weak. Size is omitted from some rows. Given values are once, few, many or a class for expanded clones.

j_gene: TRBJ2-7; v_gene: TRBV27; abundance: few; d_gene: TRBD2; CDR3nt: TGTGCCAGCAGGCGGGGGAGCGGTGCCGAGCAGTACTTC; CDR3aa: CASRRGSGAEQYF
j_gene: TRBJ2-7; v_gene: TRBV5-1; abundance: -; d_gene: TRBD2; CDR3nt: TGCGCCAGCAGCTTGGCTAGCGGAACTTCCTACGAGCAGTACTTC; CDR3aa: CASSLASGTSYEQYF
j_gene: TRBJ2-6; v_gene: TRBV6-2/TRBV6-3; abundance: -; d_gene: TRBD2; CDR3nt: TGTGCCAGCAAGGCTAGCGGGCTGGCTGGGGCCAACGTCCTGACTTTC; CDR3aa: CASKASGLAGANVLTF
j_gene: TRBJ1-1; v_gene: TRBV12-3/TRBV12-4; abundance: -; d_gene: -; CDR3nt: TGTGCCAGCAGGAAGGGCTGGAACACTGAAGCTTTCTTT; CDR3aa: CASRKGWNTEAFF
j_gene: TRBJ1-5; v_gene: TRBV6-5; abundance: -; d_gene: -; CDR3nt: TGTGCCAGCAGTTACAGAGAGCGCGGGACCCAGCATTTT; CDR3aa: CASSYRERGTQHF
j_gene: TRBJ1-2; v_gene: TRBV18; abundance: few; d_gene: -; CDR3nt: TGTGCCAGCTCACCGACGGCGGGGGCGAGCTATGGCTACACCTTC; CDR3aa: CASSPTAGASYGYTF
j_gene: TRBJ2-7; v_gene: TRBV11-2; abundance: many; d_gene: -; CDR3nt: TGTGCCAGCAGCCGGGACACAGCCTACGAGCAGTACTTC; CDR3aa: CASSRDTAYEQYF
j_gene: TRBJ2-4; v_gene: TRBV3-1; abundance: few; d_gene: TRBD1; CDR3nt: TGTGCCAGCAGCCAGGTTGGGACAGAGAAAAACATTCAGTACTTC; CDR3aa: CASSQVGTEKNIQYF
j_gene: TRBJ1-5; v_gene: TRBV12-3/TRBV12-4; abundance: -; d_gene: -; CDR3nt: TGTGCCAGCAGTTTTGGTTCAGGAGAGAATCAGCCCCAGCATTTT; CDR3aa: CASSFGSGENQPQHF
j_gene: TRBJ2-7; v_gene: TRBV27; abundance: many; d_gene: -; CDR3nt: TGTGCCAGCAGGTTAGCGGACAACTCCTACGAGCAGTACTTC; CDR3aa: CASRLADNSYEQYF
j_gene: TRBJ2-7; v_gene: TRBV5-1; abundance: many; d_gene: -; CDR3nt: TGCGCCAGCAGCTTCTCTAGGGGCCTGGTATCCTACGAGCAGTACTTC; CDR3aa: CASSFSRGLVSYEQYF
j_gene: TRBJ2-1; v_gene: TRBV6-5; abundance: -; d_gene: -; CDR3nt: TGTGCCAGCAGTTACCGCCGTCAGGGTTTGCCCAATGAGCAGTTCTTC; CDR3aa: CASSYRRQGLPNEQFF
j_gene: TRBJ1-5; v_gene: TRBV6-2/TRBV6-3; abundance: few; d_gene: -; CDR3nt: TGTGCCAGCAGTACTGACAGCTTCATTAGCAATCAGCCCCAGCATTTT; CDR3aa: CASSTDSFISNQPQHF
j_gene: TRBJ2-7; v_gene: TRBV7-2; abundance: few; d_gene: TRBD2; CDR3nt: TGTGCCAGCAGCTTACTAGCGGGGGGGTTCGACGAGCAGTACTTC; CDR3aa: CASSLLAGGFDEQYF
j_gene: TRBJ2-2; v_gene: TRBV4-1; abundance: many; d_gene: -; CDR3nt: TGCGCCAGCAGCCAGGCTGTGCCAATCAACACCGGGGAGCTGTTTTTT; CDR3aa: CASSQAVPINTGELFF
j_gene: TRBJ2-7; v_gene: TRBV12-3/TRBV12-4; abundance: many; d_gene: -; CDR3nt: TGTGCCAGCAGTTTCTCCGGCTACGAGCAGTACTTC; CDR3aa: CASSFSGYEQYF
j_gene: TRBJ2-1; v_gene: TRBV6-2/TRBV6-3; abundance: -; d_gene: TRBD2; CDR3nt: TGTGCCAGCAGCCAAGGACTAGCGGGAGCTTGGTCGTCCTACAATGAGCAGTTCTTC; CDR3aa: CASSQGLAGAWSSYNEQFF
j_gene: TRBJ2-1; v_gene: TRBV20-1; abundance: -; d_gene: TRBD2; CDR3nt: TGCAGTGCTACTCACCCGGGGGGGGCCACTAATGAGCAGTTCTTC; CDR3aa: CSATHPGGATNEQFF
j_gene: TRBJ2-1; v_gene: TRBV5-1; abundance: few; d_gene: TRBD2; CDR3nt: TGCGCCAGCAGCGTGACCGGGACTAGCGGCAATGAGCAGTTCTTC; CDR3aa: CASSVTGTSGNEQFF
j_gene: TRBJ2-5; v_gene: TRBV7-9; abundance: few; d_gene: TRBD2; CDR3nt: TGTGCCAGCAGCTTGGGGTCGACTAGCGTAGGAGAGACCCAGTACTTC; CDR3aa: CASSLGSTSVGETQYF
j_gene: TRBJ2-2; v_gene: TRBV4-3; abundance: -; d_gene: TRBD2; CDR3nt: TGCGCCAGCAGCCAAGACCCCCCGGGACTAGCGGGAGTAGGTTACACCGGGGAGCTGTTTTTT; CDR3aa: CASSQDPPGLAGVGYTGELFF
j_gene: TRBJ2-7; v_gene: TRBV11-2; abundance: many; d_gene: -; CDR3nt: TGTGCCAGCAGTCATGGGGGCTACGGGTACGAGCAGTACTTC; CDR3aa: CASSHGGYGYEQYF